This T cell receptor (beta chain) emerged from a study of blood T cells in healthy people across ages. Study conclusions and caveats: Any changes in expanded clonotypes were possibly confounded, as donor CMV status remained unknown.

Note on this clonotype: Its antigen is as yet unknown.

CDR1 is MDHEN and CDR2 is SYDVKM in the germline V gene. The CDR3 totals 17 residues. With V trimmed by 4 bases and J by 5 bases, 12 bases remained unmatched. With a J-beta primer mix and a sample-barcoded 5' primer, a second PCR ran about 7 to 12 cycles. MiXCR, run by TCRdb on the 5' RACE reads, gives a single entry per CDR3 protein. The sample records around 1.7 million distinct CDR3 sequences, 28% being singletons. Total RNA, at least 5.5 micrograms per sample, came from PBMCs. The genes are TRBV28 and TRBJ1-4, with TRBD1 matching 8 bases. The source material was blood. This clonotype was obtained from a woman younger than 45 in good health. CDR3 amino acids: CASSSRDRRVVNEKLFF. CDR3 in DNA: TGTGCCAGCAGTTCCCGGGACAGGAGAGTTGTAAATGAAAAACTGTTTTTT.